The clone carrying this T cell receptor beta chain occurred once. The target antigen is unknown. Per germline, CDR1 MDHEN and CDR2 SYDVKM. CDR3 length: 14 residues. Trimming left V 6 bases short and J 6 bases short, with 15 bases between. TCRdb keeps only in-frame clones here, not all; method: immunoSEQ multiplex PCR. This repertoire shows 150,000 to 200,000 clones, less than 85% found once; its top ten account for around a sixth. This record comes from a study of cytomegalovirus exposure and HLA in healthy donors. Overall study results and limits: Researchers counted around 160 TCR beta chains as cytomegalovirus-associated. Most sequenced TCRs were rare (though some public TCRs occurred in many donors). A few CMV-associated chains were confirmed in vitro to be specific for CMV antigens.

The rearrangement joins TRBV28 to TRBJ1-5; D is perhaps TRBD1 (6 bases). The receptor was derived from a man aged 18 to 29 in good health and CMV-seropositive. Specimen: PBMCs. CDR3 in amino acids: CASRRGTLSQPQHF. The CDR3 nucleotides are TGTGCCAGCAGGAGAGGGACATTAAGTCAGCCCCAGCATTTT.